The 9 T cell receptor beta chains given below trace back to one sample, sequenced in a study of cytomegalovirus exposure and HLA in healthy donors. The PCR ran on 60 Vbeta and 13 Jbeta primers. Generated by immunoSEQ multiplex PCR, the TCRdb table keeps only in-frame clones and is missing some. The data contain approximately 150,000 clones, roughly 76% of them singletons. The sample consisted of PBMCs. All receptors come from a human donor in good health.

This clone has just a few counts. The gene calls are TRBV5-6 and TRBJ2-2; D uncertain. Germline lookup yields CDR1 SGHDT and CDR2 YYEEEE. The CDR3 runs to 14 residues. Trimming left V 0 bases short and J 1 base short, with 4 bases between. CDR3 amino acids: CASSLVGNTGELFF. CDR3 bases: TGTGCCAGCAGCTTGGTCGGGAACACCGGGGAGCTGTTTTTT.

This clone was detected a few times. The chain links TRBV4-1 to TRBJ2-3, with 9 bases aligning to TRBD1. V shed 3 bases and J 2 bases; nucleotides not matched to a gene: 6. CDR1 and CDR2 from the germline V gene are MGHRA and YSYEKL. The CDR3 sequence is 16 residues long. The CDR3 nucleotides read TGCGCCAGCAGCCATACAGGACAGGGGCCCACAGATACGCAGTATTTT. Protein: CASSHTGQGPTDTQYF.

Only one count was recorded for this clone. J is TRBJ2-1 and V is TRBV14, with 14 bases aligning to TRBD2. The CDR3 contains 14 residues. Looked up from germline, CDR1 is SGHDN and CDR2 is FVKESK. V gave up 3 bases and J gave up 16 bases; unmatched junction bases: 8. The CDR3 spells CASSQTSGGALRFF. The CDR3 DNA is TGTGCCAGCAGCCAGACTAGCGGGGGGGCCCTCCGATTCTTC.

This clone appeared a few times. Other DNA sequences in this specimen translate into the identical CDR3. This sequence joins TRBV19 and TRBJ1-1; TRBD1 is a possible D gene (5 bases). This CDR3 spans 13 amino acids. Germline CDR1 and CDR2: LNHDA and SQIVND (reference sequence). Between the trimmed V and J ends, which lost 3 bases and 3 bases, there was a span of 8 bases. The CDR3 DNA follows: TGTGCCAGTAGTATTCTAGGGGACACTGAAGCTTTCTTT. This encodes CASSILGDTEAFF.

The V call is TRBV5-1, the J call TRBJ1-3; TRBD1 might be the D (6 bases). V shed 2 bases and J shed 0 bases, with 9 bases lying between them. This CDR3 contains 15 residues. Germline CDR1 reads SGHRS; CDR2 reads YFSETQ. The CDR3 here is CASSLGGVSGNTIYF. In nucleotides, the CDR3 is TGCGCCAGCAGCTTAGGGGGAGTCTCTGGAAACACCATATATTTT.

The chain links TRBV5-1 to TRBJ2-1; 7 bases match TRBD2. Germline loops: CDR1 SGHRS, CDR2 YFSETQ. V gave up 9 bases and J gave up 7 bases; unmatched junction bases: 10. The CDR3 length is 13 residues. As DNA, the CDR3 is TGCGCCACCCTCAACCCCGGGGGGAATGAGCAGTTCTTC. Translating it yields CATLNPGGNEQFF.

The chain is built from TRBV6-5 and TRBJ2-2; TRBD1 matches at 9 bases. The V gene's germline CDR1 is MNHEY and CDR2 SVGAGI. The CDR3 loop spans 15 amino acids. V was clipped by 6 bases and J by 6 bases; unmatched bases: 8. The CDR3 is CASSRDRAVAGELFF. The CDR3 DNA reads TGTGCCAGCAGCAGGGACAGGGCGGTAGCCGGGGAGCTGTTTTTT.

V gene TRBV4-2 combines with J gene TRBJ2-4; D unclear. Trimming took 1 base from V and 1 from J, leaving 8 bases between them. The CDR3 sequence is 15 residues long. Germline assignment: CDR1 LGHNA and CDR2 YNFKEQ. CDR3 DNA: TGTGCCAGCAGCCAAGCCCACCAGGCCAAAAACATTCAGTACTTC. It translates to CASSQAHQAKNIQYF.

The rearrangement uses TRBV28 and TRBJ2-7; 11 nucleotides match TRBD2. The CDR3 length is 17 residues. CDR1 is MDHEN, CDR2 SYDVKM, per germline. Germline trimming cut 3 bases from V and 0 bases from J; bases unmatched to any gene: 7. The CDR3 region has the DNA TGTGCCAGCAGTTTGCCTCCTAGCGGGGGGTCCTCCTACGAGCAGTACTTC. Translated, it gives CASSLPPSGGSSYEQYF.